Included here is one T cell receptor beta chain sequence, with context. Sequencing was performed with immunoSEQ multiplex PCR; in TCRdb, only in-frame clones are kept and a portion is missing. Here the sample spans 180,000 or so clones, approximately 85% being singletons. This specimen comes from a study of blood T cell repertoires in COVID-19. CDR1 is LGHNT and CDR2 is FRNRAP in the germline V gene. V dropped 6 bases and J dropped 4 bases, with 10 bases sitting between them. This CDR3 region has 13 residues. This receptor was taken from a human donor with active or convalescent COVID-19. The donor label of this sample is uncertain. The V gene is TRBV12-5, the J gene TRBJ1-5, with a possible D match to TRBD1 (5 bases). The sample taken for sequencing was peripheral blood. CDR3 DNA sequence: TGTGCTAGTGGGACAGAGCTGAATCAGCCCCAGCATTTT. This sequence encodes CASGTELNQPQHF.